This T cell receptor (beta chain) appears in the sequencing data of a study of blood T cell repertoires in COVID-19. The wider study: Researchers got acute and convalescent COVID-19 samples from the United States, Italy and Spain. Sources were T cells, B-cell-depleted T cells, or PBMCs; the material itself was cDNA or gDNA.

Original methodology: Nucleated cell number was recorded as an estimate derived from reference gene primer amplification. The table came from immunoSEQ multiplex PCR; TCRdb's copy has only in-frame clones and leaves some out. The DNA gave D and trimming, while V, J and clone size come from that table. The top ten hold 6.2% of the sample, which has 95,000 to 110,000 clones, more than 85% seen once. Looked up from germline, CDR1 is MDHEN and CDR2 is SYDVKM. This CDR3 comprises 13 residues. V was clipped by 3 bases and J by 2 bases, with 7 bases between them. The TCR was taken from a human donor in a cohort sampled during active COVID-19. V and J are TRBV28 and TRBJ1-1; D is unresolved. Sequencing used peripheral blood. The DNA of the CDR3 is TGTGCCAGCAGTTTTATGAGTAACACTGAAGCTTTCTTT. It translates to CASSFMSNTEAFF.